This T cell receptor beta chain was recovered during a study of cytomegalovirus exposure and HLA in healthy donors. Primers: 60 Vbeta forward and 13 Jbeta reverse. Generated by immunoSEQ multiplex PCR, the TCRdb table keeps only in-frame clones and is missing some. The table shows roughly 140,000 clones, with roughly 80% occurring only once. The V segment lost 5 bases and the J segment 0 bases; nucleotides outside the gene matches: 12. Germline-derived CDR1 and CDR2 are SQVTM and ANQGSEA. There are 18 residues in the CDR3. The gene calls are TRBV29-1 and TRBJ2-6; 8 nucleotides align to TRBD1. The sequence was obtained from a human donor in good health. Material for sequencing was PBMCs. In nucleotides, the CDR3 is TGCAGCGTTTCACCATCGACAGGGGATGCCTCTGGGGCCAACGTCCTGACTTTC. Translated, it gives CSVSPSTGDASGANVLTF. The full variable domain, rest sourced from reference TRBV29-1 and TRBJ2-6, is SAVISQKPSRDICQRGTSLTIQCQVDSQVTMMFWYRQQPGQSLTLIATANQGSEATYESGFVIDKFPISRPNLTFSTLTVSNMSPEDSSIYLCSVSPSTGDASGANVLTFGAGSRLTVL.